This paragraph covers one T cell receptor (beta chain) sequence. No antigen is known for it. There are no base qualities to consult, and no much larger clone falls within one base. These data belong to a study of cytomegalovirus exposure and HLA in healthy donors (dated by TCRdb to the late 2010s). For context, the study as a whole: The 666 repertoires of the first cohort and the roughly 120 validation repertoires were produced on the same platform, according to a later analysis. To predict cytomegalovirus infection status, the study brought together high-throughput TCR immunosequencing, statistical association of individual TCRs with disease status, and machine learning. The study aimed to test whether cataloging public T cell receptors could reveal signatures of past pathogen exposure. In addition to the first cohort of approximately 670 subjects, a separate validation cohort of 120 different subjects was used.

Including the terminal cysteine and phenylalanine, the CDR3 comprises 13 residues. Only the CDR3 DNA is retained, 39 bases long and in frame from the first base. Sequences MNHEY (CDR1) and SVGAGI (CDR2) are obtained from the germline V gene. Deletion took 8 bases off V and 1 base off J, with a span of 11 bases between the germline ends. The donors were included in the validation cohort of approximately 130 subjects, a group kept apart from the roughly 690-subject first cohort. The library came from the immunoSEQ multiplex PCR assay. The paper's processing steps were these. To diagnose cytomegalovirus status from the catalog of TCR beta chain sequences, a statistical classification framework was built. TCRdb carries this immuneACCESS record with in-frame sequences only. Its versions omit some clonotypes, under half of them owing to an unresolved V gene in the studies checked, with the rest unexplained. V and J calls and clone size are given by that table; D and trimming were obtained from the DNA. Here the sample has under 400,000 clones; 86% occur a single time. 0.83% of the sample goes to the ten largest clones.

Broader findings and caveats from the paper: The classifier was reported to diagnose cytomegalovirus status with high specificity and sensitivity in both the original and validation cohorts. In a later analysis, TCRs clustered in the first cohort were found to also tend to co-occur in the 110 or so validation repertoires, with roughly 93% of cluster scores above 0. While some public TCRs were present in many individuals, most TCR sequences turned up only very rarely across donors. All 130 or so repertoires were used to score co-occurrence in the validation cohort in a later analysis, because that analysis had no HLA typing for the cohort. A few of the identified cytomegalovirus-associated TCR beta chains were confirmed in vitro to be specific for cytomegalovirus antigens. According to the authors, the approach could potentially be generalized to other disease states and immunological phenotypes. The study gave a list of around 170 TCR beta chains associated with cytomegalovirus.

The sequenced sample was PBMCs. The chain is made from TRBV6-5 and TRBJ1-1; the D gene is not confidently resolved. This receptor was identified in a woman under 30 in good health and CMV-seronegative. The CDR3 corresponds to CASRYRQNTEAFF. The DNA sequence follows: TGTGCCAGCCGATATCGACAGAACACTGAAGCTTTCTTT.